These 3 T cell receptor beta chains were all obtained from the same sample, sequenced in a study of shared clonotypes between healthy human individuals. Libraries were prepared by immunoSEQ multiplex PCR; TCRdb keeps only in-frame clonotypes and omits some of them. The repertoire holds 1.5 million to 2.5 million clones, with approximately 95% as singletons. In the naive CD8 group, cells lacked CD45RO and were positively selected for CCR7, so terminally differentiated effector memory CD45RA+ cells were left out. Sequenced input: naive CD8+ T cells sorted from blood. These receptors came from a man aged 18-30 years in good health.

CDR3 coding DNA: TGTGCCAGCAGTTTACTGCTGTCGGACAGTGGCAATCAGCCCCAGCATTTT. Its protein is CASSLLLSDSGNQPQHF. This chain connects TRBV28 to TRBJ1-5, with D perhaps TRBD1 (6 bases). The CDR3 extends over 17 amino acids. Germline V gives CDR1 MDHEN, CDR2 SYDVKM. V dropped 2 bases and J dropped 2 bases, with 16 bases sitting between them.

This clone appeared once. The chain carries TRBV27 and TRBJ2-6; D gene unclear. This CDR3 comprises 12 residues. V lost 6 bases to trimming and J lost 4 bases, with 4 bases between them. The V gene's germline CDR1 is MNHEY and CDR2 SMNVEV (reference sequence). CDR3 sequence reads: CASRRGANVLTF. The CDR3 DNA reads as TGTGCCAGCAGAAGGGGGGCCAACGTCCTGACTTTC.

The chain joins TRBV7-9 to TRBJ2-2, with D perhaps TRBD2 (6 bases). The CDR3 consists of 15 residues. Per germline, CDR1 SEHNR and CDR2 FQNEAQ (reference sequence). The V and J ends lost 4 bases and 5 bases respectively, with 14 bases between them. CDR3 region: CASSSSEGRTGELFF. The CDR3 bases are TGTGCCAGCAGCTCTAGCGAAGGCCGGACCGGGGAGCTGTTTTTT.